This record covers a single T cell receptor (beta chain). Its antigen has not been determined. No base qualities exist here, and no much larger clone lies one base off it. The cohort comprised some 700 healthy bone marrow donors. At the time of sampling, all cohort members were nominally healthy, though unrecorded immune exposures were likely present. The donor was CMV seropositive and was included in the group of 300 or so seropositive cohort members. Each donor provided a peripheral blood sample, and peripheral blood mononuclear cells were used for TCR beta sequencing. Genomic DNA extraction from the blood cell samples was performed with the Qiagen DNeasy Blood Extraction Kit. This specimen comes from a study of cytomegalovirus exposure and HLA in healthy donors (TCRdb year 2017). In terms of the full investigation: According to an earlier analysis of a few hundred of the donors, 150 million to 200 million T cells yielded 90 million to 140 million unique TCR beta sequences and 276 Gb of sequence data. Several DR-DQ haplotypes were treated as single units for association and clustering because of strong linkage in the cohort. Rather than using new phenotypic data, the later analysis identified candidate immune exposures from TCR beta sequences and from how often those sequences occurred across donors. To study patterns of TCR occurrence, a later analysis re-analyzed previously published TCR beta repertoires from around 670 donors and added high-resolution HLA genotyping. Alongside the repertoire data, information on donor age, sex, ethnicity and CMV serostatus was compiled. Across some 400 genotyped donors of the cohort, an average of about 220,000 unique TCR beta nucleotide sequences per donor were sequenced, and roughly a sixth of those sequences were non-productive. The study aimed to test whether cataloging public T cell receptors could reveal signatures of past pathogen exposure. All discovery cohort repertoires had been generated using a single sequencing platform. An early release covering 550 to 650 HLA-typed donors comprised approximately 300 gigabases of sequencing data and around 80 million unique TCR sequences. The number of typed donors differed by locus: 629-630 for A, B, C, DRB1 and DQB1; some 500 for DQA1; approximately 600 for DPA1; and around 490 for DPB1. In an earlier analysis of more than 550 of the donors, high-throughput TCR beta sequencing was used to judge whether each TCR beta V gene segment behaved as functional or pseudogenic. In a later genetic analysis, genome-wide SNP genotypes for about three fifths of the roughly 670 donors were used, and that subset was treated as a discovery cohort. The genetic ancestry cluster associated with self-reported Caucasian donors included over 80% of the roughly 410 genotyped donors. Class I and class II HLA loci were covered by the typing at four-digit resolution. The T cell repertoires of around 670 subjects were profiled by immunosequencing and related to cytomegalovirus serostatus. Along with the roughly 700-subject first cohort, a separate validation cohort of over a hundred different subjects was used. To predict cytomegalovirus infection status, the study brought together high-throughput TCR immunosequencing, statistical association of individual TCRs with disease status, and machine learning.

Points the paper makes about the study in general: In vitro tests confirmed that a few of the cytomegalovirus-associated TCR beta chains recognize cytomegalovirus antigens. The study listed 150 to 200 TCR beta chains as associated with cytomegalovirus. In an earlier analysis of over 550 of the donors, most TCR beta V segments were observed in productive rearrangements about 87% or about 30% of the time, broadly matching IMGT annotations. Correlated functional status among segregating V segments might reflect linkage disequilibrium, but an unknown experimental factor could not be ruled out. Most CMV-associated TCR beta chains appeared to be HLA-restricted in a later analysis, and the HLA associations seemed to be driven largely by CMV exposure. In both the original and validation cohorts, the classifier was reported to diagnose cytomegalovirus status with high specificity and sensitivity. Assigning TCR associations to individual alleles was difficult when HLA alleles, especially DR and DQ, strongly co-occurred. The cohort was sequenced for TCR beta chains only, and without alpha or paired-chain data the features that could be detected were limited. For the cohort, immune exposure information was limited to CMV serostatus. The presence/absence analyses assumed that sequencing depth was roughly uniform across donors, and that assumption may not be true. According to the authors, the approach could potentially be generalized to other disease states and immunological phenotypes. In a later analysis, several top co-occurrence clusters were reported to appear linked to parvovirus B19, influenza, CMV and Epstein-Barr virus. While some public TCRs were present in many individuals, most TCR sequences turned up only very rarely across donors. A further reported finding was that TCR beta sequences accurately predicted the HLA-A and HLA-B alleles for most subjects in the first cohort. Specific HLA alleles were associated with 16,951 TCR beta sequences at a false discovery rate of 0.05 in a later analysis. An association between a missense DCLRE1C variant and V-gene and J-gene trimming of TCR beta chains was found in a later genetic analysis and replicated in an independent cohort. Compared with equally common non-associated chains, HLA-associated TCR beta chains in a later analysis were more clonally expanded and had lower generation probabilities. According to a later analysis, TCR association rates differed among HLA loci, with DRB1 alleles showing the most associated TCRs and HLA-C alleles showing the fewest. Roughly 15 rarely observed V segments, including chromosome 9 orphons, were excluded from the earlier analysis of about 600 of the donors because counts were too low. Because some donors lacked HLA typing at each locus, the association tests relied only on the typed subset. The sequencing pipeline was judged likely to have produced a cluster of highly shared sequence variants as a technical artifact. Compared with the approximately 670-donor mean, donors in an Asian-associated ancestry cluster had fewer N-insertions in productive TCRs, according to a later genetic analysis.

Libraries were prepared through the immunoSEQ multiplex PCR assay. A mixture of 60 forward primers for TCR Vbeta segments and 13 reverse primers for TCR Jbeta segments was used in the multiplex PCR. A multiplex PCR assay on genomic DNA amplified the CDR3 region of rearranged TCR beta genes. The Illumina HiSeq System was used to sequence the amplified TCR beta libraries as 87-base-pair reads. The source study handled its data this way. A later analysis counted approximately 74 million unique TCR beta chains across the 650 to 800 repertoires, and 10 million to 12 million of these chains were shared by at least two donors. To remove PCR and sequencing errors, raw reads were error-corrected and collapsed into unique sequences using a nearest-neighbor algorithm that merged closely related sequences. Alignment of CDR3 sequences to IMGT reference sequences was used to assign V, D and J gene segments. Each retained sequence needed at least a six-nucleotide match to both a V gene segment and a J gene segment. Rearrangements were called productive when the CDR3 lacked stop codons and stayed in frame with V and J; all others were non-productive. Following IMGT convention, CDR3 was defined as the stretch from the second conserved V-encoded cysteine to the conserved J-encoded phenylalanine. The earlier analysis of 587 of the donors excluded sequences that lacked an unambiguous match to a single V gene segment. In an earlier analysis of 587 of the donors, a V segment was called functional when productive rearrangements were above 56.7%, and segregating when the standard deviation between donors exceeded 5%. A statistical classification framework was built to diagnose cytomegalovirus status from the catalog of TCR beta chain sequences. In a later analysis, TCR nucleotide sequences were compared against IMGT/GENE-DB human TR gene sequences so that V and J genes could be assigned. The TCRdist pipeline was used in a later analysis to assign CDR3 sequences and most-parsimonious VDJ recombination scenarios. In a later analysis, each TCR beta chain was defined by its CDR3 amino acid sequence together with its V-gene family, and reads without a unique V-gene family were excluded. A later analysis removed 500 to 650 highly shared, low-generation-probability nucleotide sequences to deal with suspected cross-contamination and a sequencing artifact. In a later analysis, a clonal expansion index for each public chain was calculated from normalized within-repertoire ranks of inferred template counts. A later analysis computed generation probabilities with a VDJ recombination model fitted to out-of-frame rearrangements, and checked the results against IGoR. In a later analysis, TCR-TCR, TCR-HLA and TCR-CMV co-occurrence was scored with hypergeometric tests, and a repertoire-size bias correction was applied to TCR pairs. False discovery rates were estimated in a later analysis by permuting HLA or CMV assignments 20 times. In a later analysis, co-occurring TCRs were grouped using DBSCAN, with TCRdist sequence similarity added in when clustering inside HLA-allele-positive subsets. Repertoires with fewer than 30,000 or more than 120,000 public chains, plus five repertoires with anomalous nucleotide sharing, were excluded from co-occurrence clustering. TCRdb re-hosts the immuneACCESS table, in-frame sequences only. Its copies lack some clones; in the studies checked, an unresolved V gene accounts for under half of them, and the cause for the rest is not known. From that table come the V and J calls and clone size; the DNA was used to work out D and trimming. Counted in this sample were roughly 60,000 clones; 77% of them appeared once. The ten largest clones capture more than 3% of the sample.

Sequenced sample: PBMCs. This TCR was recovered from a middle-aged woman in good health and CMV-seropositive.

The nucleotides read TGTGCCAGCAGCCAAACGACGGGGGGATCAGAGCAGTACTTC. It encodes CASSQTTGGSEQYF. The sequence is built from TRBV4-2 and TRBJ2-7; TRBD2 matches 7 bases in the middle. From its cysteine to its phenylalanine, the CDR3 spans 14 amino acids. Solely the CDR3 DNA is kept, with 42 bases framed from the first base. Per the germline V gene, LGHNA is the CDR1 and YNFKEQ is the CDR2. Compared with germline, V lacks 2 bases and J lacks 7 bases; bases without a gene match: 8.